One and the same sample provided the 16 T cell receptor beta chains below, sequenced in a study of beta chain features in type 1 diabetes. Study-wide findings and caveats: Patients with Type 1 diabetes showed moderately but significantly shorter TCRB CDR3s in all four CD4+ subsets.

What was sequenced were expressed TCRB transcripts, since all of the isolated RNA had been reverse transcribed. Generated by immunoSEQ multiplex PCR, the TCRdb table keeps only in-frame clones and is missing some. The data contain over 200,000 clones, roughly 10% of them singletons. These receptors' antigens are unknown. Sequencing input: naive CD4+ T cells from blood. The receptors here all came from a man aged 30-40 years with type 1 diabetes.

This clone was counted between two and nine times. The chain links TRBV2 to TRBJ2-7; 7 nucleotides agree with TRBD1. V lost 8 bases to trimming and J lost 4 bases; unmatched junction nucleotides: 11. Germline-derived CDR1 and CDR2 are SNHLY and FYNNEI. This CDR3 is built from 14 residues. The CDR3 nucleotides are TGTGCCAGCTCGAAGGAGACAGGGAGATACGAGCAGTACTTC. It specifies CASSKETGRYEQYF.

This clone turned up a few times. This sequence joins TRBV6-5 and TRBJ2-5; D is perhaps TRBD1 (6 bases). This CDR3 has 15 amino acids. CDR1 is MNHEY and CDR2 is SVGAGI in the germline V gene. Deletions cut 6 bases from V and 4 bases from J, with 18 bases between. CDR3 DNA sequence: TGTGCCAGCAGCCCACGGCAGGGGCGAGGAGAGACCCAGTACTTC. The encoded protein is CASSPRQGRGETQYF.

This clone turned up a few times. DNA for the CDR3: TGTGCCAGCAGTTTGACAGGGATGAACACTGAAGCTTTCTTT. It yields the protein CASSLTGMNTEAFF. V gene TRBV7-2 combines with J gene TRBJ1-1; 7 bases agree with TRBD1. This CDR3 has 14 amino acids. Unmatched junction bases numbered 4, after V lost 6 bases and J lost 0 bases. Germline V gives CDR1 SGHTA, CDR2 FQGNSA.

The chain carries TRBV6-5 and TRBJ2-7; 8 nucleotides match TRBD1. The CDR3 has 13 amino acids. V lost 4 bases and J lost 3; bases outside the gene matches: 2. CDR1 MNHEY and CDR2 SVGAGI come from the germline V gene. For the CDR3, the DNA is TGTGCCAGCAGTTCAGGACAGGGCTACGAGCAGTACTTC. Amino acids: CASSSGQGYEQYF.

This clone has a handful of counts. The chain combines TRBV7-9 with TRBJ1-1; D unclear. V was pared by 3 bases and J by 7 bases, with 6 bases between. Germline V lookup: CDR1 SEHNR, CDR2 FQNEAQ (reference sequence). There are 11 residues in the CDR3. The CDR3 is CASSFADEAFF. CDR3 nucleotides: TGTGCCAGCAGCTTCGCAGATGAAGCTTTCTTT.

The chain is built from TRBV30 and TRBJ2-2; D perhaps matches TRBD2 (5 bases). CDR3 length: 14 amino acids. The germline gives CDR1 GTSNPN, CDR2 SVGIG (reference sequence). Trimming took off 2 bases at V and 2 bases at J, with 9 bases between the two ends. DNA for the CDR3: TGTGCCTGGAGTTTCGGGAAAAACACCGGGGAGCTGTTTTTT. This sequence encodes CAWSFGKNTGELFF.

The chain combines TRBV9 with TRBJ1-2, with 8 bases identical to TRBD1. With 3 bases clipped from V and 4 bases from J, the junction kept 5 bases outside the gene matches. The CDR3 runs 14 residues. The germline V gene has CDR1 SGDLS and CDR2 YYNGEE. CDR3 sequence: CASSADRGGYGYTF. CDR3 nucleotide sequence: TGTGCCAGCAGCGCCGACAGGGGCGGCTATGGCTACACCTTC.

In nucleotides, the CDR3 is TGTGCCAGCAGCACGACTGGAGGTCTATCGGGCACTGAAGCTTTCTTT. As protein: CASSTTGGLSGTEAFF. The chain joins TRBV4-2 to TRBJ1-1; D is uncertain. The germline CDR1 and CDR2 sequences are LGHNA and YNFKEQ. V was cut by 5 bases and J by 4 bases, with 20 bases left in between. The CDR3 runs 16 residues.

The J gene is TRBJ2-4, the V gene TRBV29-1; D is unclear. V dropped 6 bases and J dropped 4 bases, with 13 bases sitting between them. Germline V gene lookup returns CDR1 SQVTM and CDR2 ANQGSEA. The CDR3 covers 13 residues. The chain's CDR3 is CSVLDPRKNIQYF. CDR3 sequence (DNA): TGCAGCGTGCTCGACCCCAGGAAAAACATTCAGTACTTC.

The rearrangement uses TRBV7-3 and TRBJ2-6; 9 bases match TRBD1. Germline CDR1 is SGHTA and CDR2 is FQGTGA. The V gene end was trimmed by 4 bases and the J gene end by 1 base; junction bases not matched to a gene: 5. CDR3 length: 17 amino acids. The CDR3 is CASSSTGTGSGANVLTF. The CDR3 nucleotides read TGTGCCAGCAGCTCCACCGGGACAGGGTCTGGGGCCAACGTCCTGACTTTC.

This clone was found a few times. The DNA for the CDR3 is TGTGCCAGCTCACCGCAGGGGTTGGCTGAAGCTTTCTTT. Translated: CASSPQGLAEAFF. This chain connects TRBV18 to TRBJ1-1; possible D gene TRBD1, 6 bases. Trimming stripped 3 bases from V and 6 bases from J, with 11 bases between. Germline V CDR1 and CDR2: KGHSH, LQKENI. This CDR3 has 13 residues.

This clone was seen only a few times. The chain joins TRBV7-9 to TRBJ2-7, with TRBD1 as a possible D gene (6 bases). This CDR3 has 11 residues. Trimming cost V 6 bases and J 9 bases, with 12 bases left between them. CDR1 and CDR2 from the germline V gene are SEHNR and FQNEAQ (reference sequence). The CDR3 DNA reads TGTGCCAGCAGTCCAGGGGAGCGGCAGTACTTC. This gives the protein CASSPGERQYF.

DNA for the CDR3: TGTGCCAGCTCACCAGTGGGACTAGCGGCCACAGATACGCAGTATTTT. This gives the protein CASSPVGLAATDTQYF. V and J are TRBV18 and TRBJ2-3; 11 nucleotides align to TRBD2. V dropped 2 bases and J dropped 2; count of bases not matched to a gene: 3. Germline assignment: CDR1 KGHSH and CDR2 LQKENI. There are 16 residues in the CDR3.

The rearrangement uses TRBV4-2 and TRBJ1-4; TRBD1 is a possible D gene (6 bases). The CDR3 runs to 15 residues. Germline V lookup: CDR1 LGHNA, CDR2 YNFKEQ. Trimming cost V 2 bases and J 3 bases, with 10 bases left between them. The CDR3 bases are TGTGCCAGCAGCCAAAAACAGGGATCTAATGAAAAACTGTTTTTT. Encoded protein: CASSQKQGSNEKLFF.

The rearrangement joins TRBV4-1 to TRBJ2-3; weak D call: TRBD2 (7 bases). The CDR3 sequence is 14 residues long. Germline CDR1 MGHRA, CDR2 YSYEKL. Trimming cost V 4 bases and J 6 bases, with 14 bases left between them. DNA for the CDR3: TGCGCCAGCAGCCCAGGTGGGGGGGCGGATACGCAGTATTTT. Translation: CASSPGGGADTQYF.

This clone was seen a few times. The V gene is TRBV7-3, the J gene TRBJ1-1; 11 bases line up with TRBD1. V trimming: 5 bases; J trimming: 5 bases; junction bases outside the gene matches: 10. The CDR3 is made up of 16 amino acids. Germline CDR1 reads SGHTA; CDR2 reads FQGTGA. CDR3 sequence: CASSRQGGQGVTEAFF. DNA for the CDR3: TGTGCCAGCAGCCGTCAGGGGGGACAGGGGGTGACTGAAGCTTTCTTT. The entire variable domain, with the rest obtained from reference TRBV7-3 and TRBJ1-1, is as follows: GAGVSQTPSNKVTEKGKYVELRCDPISGHTALYWYRQSLGQGPEFLIYFQGTGAADDSGLPNDRFFAVRPEGSVSTLKIQRTERGDSAVYLCASSRQGGQGVTEAFFGQGTRLTVV.